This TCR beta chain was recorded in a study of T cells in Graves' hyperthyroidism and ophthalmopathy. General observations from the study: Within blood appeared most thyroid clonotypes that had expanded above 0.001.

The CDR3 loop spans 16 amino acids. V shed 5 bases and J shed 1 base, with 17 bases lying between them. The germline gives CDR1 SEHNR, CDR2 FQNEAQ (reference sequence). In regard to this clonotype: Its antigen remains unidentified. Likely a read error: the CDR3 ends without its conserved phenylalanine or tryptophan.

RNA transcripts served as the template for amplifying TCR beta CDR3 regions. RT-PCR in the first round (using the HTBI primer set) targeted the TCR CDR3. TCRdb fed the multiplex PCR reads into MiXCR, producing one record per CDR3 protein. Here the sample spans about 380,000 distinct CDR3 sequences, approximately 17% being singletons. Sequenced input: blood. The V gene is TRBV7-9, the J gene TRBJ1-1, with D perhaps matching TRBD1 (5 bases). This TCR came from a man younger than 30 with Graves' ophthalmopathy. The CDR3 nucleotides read TGTGCCAGCAGCCCGGGGCCGGGGGGTAGGAACACTGAAGCTTTCTCT. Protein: CASSPGPGGRNTEAFS.